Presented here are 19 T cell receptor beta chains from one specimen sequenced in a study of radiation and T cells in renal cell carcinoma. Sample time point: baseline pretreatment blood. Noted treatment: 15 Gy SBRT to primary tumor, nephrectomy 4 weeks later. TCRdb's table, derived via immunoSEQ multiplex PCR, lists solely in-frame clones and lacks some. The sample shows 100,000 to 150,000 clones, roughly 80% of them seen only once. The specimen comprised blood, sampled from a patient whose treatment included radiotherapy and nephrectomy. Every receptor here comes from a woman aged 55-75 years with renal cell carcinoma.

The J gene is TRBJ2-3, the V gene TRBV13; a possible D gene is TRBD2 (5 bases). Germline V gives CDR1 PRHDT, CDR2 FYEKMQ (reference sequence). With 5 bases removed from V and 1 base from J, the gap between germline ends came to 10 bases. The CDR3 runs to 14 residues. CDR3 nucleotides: TGTGCCAGCAGCCCGCGGACTCGCACAGATACGCAGTATTTT. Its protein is CASSPRTRTDTQYF.

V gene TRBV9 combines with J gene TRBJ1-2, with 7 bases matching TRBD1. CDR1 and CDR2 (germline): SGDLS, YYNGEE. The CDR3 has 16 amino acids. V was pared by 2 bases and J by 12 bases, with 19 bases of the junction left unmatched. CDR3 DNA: TGTGCCAGCAGCGTCAAAGCAGACCTGGGGGGAACAGGGGACACCTTC. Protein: CASSVKADLGGTGDTF.

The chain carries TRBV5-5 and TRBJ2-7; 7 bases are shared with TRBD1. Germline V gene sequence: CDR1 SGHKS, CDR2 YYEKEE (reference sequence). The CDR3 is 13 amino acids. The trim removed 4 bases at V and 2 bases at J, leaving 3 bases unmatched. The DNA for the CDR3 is TGTGCCAGCAGCGACAGGGACGCCTACGAGCAGTACTTC. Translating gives CASSDRDAYEQYF.

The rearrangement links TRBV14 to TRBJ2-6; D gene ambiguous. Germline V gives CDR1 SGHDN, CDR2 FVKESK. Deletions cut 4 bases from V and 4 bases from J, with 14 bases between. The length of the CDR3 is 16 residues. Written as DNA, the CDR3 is TGTGCCAGCAGCCCCTTAGGGCCCCCCGGGGCCAACGTCCTGACTTTC. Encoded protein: CASSPLGPPGANVLTF.

The CDR3 DNA reads as TGCGCCAGCAGCCCCGACAGTCGGGACAGACACTACGAGCAGTACTTC. Translated, it gives CASSPDSRDRHYEQYF. The V gene is TRBV5-1, the J gene TRBJ2-7, with TRBD1 matching 7 bases. V lost 4 bases and J lost 3; bases outside the gene matches: 13. The CDR3 extends over 16 amino acids. Germline CDR1 is SGHRS and CDR2 is YFSETQ.

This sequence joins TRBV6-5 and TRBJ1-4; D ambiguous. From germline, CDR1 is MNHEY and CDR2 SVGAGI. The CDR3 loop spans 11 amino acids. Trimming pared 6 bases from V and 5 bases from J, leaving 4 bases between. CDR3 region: CASSVNEKLFF. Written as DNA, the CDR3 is TGTGCCAGCAGCGTCAATGAAAAACTGTTTTTT.

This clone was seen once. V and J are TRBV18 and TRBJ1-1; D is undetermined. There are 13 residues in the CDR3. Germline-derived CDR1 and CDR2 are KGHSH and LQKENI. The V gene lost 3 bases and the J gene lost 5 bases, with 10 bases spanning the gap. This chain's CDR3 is CASSPQPDTEAFF. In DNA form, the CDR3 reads TGTGCCAGCTCACCCCAGCCCGATACTGAAGCTTTCTTT.

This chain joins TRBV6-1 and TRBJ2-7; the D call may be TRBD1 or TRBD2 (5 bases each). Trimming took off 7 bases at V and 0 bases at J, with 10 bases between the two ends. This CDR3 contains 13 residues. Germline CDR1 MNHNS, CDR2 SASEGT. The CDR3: CASIGTPSYEQYF. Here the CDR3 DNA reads TGTGCCAGCATCGGGACGCCCTCCTACGAGCAGTACTTC.

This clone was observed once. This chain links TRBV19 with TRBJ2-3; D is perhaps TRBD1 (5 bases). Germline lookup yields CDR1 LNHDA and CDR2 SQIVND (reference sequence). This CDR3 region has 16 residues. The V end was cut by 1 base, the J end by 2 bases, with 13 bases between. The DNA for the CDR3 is TGTGCCAGTAGTATAGGGATACAGGTTCTCACAGATACGCAGTATTTT. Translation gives CASSIGIQVLTDTQYF.

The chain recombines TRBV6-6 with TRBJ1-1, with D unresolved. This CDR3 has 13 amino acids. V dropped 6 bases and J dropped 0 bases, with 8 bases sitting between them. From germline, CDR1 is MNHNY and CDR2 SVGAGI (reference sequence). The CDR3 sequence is CASRPGVNTEAFF. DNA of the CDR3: TGTGCCAGCAGACCCGGGGTGAACACTGAAGCTTTCTTT.

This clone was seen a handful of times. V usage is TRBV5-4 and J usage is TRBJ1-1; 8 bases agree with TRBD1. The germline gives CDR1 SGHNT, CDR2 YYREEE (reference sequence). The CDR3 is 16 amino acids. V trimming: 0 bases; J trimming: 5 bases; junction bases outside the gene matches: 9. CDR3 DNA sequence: TGTGCCAGCAGCTTGGGAACAGGGGGAATCAGGACTGAAGCTTTCTTT. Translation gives CASSLGTGGIRTEAFF.

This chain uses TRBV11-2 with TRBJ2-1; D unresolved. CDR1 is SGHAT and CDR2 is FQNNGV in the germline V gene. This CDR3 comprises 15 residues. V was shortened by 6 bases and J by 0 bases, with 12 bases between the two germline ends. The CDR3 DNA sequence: TGTGCCAGCAGTCCCGACTTGGGCTCCTACAATGAGCAGTTCTTC. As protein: CASSPDLGSYNEQFF.

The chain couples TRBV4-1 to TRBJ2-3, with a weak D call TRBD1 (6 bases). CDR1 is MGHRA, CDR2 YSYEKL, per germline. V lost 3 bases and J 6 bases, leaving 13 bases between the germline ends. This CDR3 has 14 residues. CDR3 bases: TGCGCCAGCAGCCATGGGGGCCGGCTTGATACGCAGTATTTT. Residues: CASSHGGRLDTQYF.

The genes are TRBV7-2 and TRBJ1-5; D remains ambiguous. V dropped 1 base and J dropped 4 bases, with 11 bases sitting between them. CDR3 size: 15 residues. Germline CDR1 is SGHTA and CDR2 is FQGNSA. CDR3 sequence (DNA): TGTGCCAGCAGCTTAGGTCCCCTGTATAATCAGCCCCAGCATTTT. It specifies CASSLGPLYNQPQHF.

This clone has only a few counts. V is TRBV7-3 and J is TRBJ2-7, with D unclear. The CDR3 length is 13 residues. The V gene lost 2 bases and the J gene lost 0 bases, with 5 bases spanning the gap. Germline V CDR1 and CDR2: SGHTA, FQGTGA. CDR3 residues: CASSLSPSYEQYF. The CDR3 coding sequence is TGTGCCAGCAGCTTATCCCCCTCCTACGAGCAGTACTTC.

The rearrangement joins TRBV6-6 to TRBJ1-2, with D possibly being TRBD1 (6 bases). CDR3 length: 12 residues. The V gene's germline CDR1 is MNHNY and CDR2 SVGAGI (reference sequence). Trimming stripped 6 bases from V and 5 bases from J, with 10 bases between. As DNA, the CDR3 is TGTGCCAGCAGACTTCAGGGGTATGGCTACACCTTC. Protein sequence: CASRLQGYGYTF.

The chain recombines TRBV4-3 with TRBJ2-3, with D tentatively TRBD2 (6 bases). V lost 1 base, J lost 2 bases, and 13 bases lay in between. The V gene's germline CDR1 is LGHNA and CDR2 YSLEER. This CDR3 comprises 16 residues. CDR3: CASSQGLGVNTDTQYF. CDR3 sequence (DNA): TGCGCCAGCAGCCAAGGACTAGGAGTGAACACAGATACGCAGTATTTT.

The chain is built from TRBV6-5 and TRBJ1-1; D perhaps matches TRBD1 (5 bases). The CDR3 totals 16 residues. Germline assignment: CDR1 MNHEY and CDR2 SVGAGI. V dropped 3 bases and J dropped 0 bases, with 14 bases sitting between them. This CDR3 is CASSYERNRLNTEAFF. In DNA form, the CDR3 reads TGTGCCAGCAGTTATGAACGGAACAGGTTGAACACTGAAGCTTTCTTT.

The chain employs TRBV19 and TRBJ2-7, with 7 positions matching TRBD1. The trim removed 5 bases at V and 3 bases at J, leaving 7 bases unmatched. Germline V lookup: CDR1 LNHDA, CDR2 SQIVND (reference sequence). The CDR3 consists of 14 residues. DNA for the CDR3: TGTGCCAGTAGTCCTCAGGGGGAGCTCTACGAGCAGTACTTC. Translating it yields CASSPQGELYEQYF.